Sequencing of this T cell receptor beta chain was carried out in a study of blood T cell repertoires in COVID-19. At the level of the study: The study drew acute and convalescent COVID-19 samples from the United States, Italy and Spain.

Symptom resolution, clearance, or two negative PCRs marked donors in Cohort 3 as recovered. The CDR3 sequence is 14 residues long. V lost 7 bases to trimming and J lost 5 bases; unmatched junction nucleotides: 5. CDR1 is SNHLY and CDR2 is FYNNEI in the germline V gene. Authors' data handling: Reference gene primer amplification yielded estimated nucleated cell counts. TCRdb keeps only in-frame clones here, not all; method: immunoSEQ multiplex PCR. The V and J calls and clone size were taken over from that table, and D and trimming were inferred from the DNA. The sample has about 260,000 clones; about nine tenths are singletons.

This receptor was identified in a woman aged 45-59 years who had recovered from COVID-19. The sequenced sample was PBMCs or T cells enriched from blood (not recorded which). This chain joins TRBV2 and TRBJ2-1; 10 bases are a match to TRBD2. The DNA for the CDR3 is TGTGCCAGCATAGGGACTAGCGTAGACAATGAGCAGTTCTTC. Protein sequence: CASIGTSVDNEQFF.